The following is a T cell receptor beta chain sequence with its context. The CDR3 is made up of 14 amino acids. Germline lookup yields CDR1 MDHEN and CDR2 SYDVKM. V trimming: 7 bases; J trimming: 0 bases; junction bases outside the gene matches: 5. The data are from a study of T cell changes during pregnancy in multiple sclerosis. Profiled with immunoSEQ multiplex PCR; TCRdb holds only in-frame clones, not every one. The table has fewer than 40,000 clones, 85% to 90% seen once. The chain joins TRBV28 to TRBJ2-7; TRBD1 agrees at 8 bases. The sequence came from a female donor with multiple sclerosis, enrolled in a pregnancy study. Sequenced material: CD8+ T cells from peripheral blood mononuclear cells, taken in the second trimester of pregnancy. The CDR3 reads CASNDRGASYEQYF. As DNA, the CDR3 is TGTGCCAGCAACGACAGGGGAGCCTCCTACGAGCAGTACTTC.